Below are 30 T cell receptor beta chains sequenced from a single sample in a study of blood T cell repertoires in COVID-19. The data were produced by immunoSEQ multiplex PCR, yet TCRdb's version contains in-frame clones alone and is incomplete. The sample holds 140,000 to 150,000 clones, around 90% seen once. The specimen was peripheral blood. The receptors originated from a woman aged 50 to 60 with acute or convalescent COVID-19.

The V call is TRBV6-5, the J call TRBJ1-2, with 8 bases that match TRBD1. J was trimmed by 8 bases and V by 2 bases; bases with no gene match: 1. CDR3 length equals 12 residues. Per the germline V gene, CDR1 is MNHEY and CDR2 is SVGAGI. CDR3 protein: CASSYAGGGYTF. The CDR3 nucleotides read TGTGCCAGCAGTTACGCAGGGGGCGGCTACACCTTC.

J is TRBJ1-6 and V is TRBV30, with D perhaps matching TRBD1 (6 bases). V lost 2 bases and J lost 4, with 15 bases in between. Per germline, CDR1 GTSNPN and CDR2 SVGIG (reference sequence). This CDR3 spans 16 amino acids. CDR3 nucleotides: TGTGCCTGGAGTACTCGACAGGCGGCGTATAATTCACCCCTCCACTTT. Translated, it gives CAWSTRQAAYNSPLHF.

The chain joins TRBV12-3 or TRBV12-4 to TRBJ2-7; no firm D call. V was shortened by 5 bases and J by 2 bases, with 7 bases between the two germline ends. The CDR3 consists of 12 residues. The chain's CDR3 is CASSGPAYEQYF. The CDR3 DNA is TGTGCCAGCAGTGGTCCAGCCTACGAGCAGTACTTC.

The V call is TRBV19, the J call TRBJ1-5; possible D gene TRBD1, 6 bases. V shed 5 bases and J shed 8 bases, with 13 bases lying between them. Germline V gene lookup returns CDR1 LNHDA and CDR2 SQIVND (reference sequence). This CDR3 has 13 amino acids. As DNA, the CDR3 is TGTGCCAGTAGTTCAAACAGGGTTGAGCCCCAGCATTTT. It translates to CASSSNRVEPQHF.

V gene TRBV6-5 combines with J gene TRBJ2-7, with D uncertain. The CDR3 is 12 residues long. The germline CDR1 and CDR2 sequences are MNHEY and SVGAGI. V dropped 5 bases and J dropped 4 bases, with 9 bases sitting between them. The CDR3: CASSQARYEQYF. CDR3 DNA: TGTGCCAGCAGTCAGGCCCGGTACGAGCAGTACTTC.

The rearrangement uses TRBV2 and TRBJ1-1; 7 bases are shared with TRBD1. The CDR3 covers 13 residues. Germline assignment: CDR1 SNHLY and CDR2 FYNNEI. Losses at the gene ends were 7 bases for V and 10 bases for J; bases not matched to a gene: 12. CDR3 sequence (DNA): TGTGCCAGCAACTTCGACAGGGAGGTAAGAGCTTTCTTT. Translated, it gives CASNFDREVRAFF. Variable domain in full (rest from reference TRBV2 and TRBJ1-1): EPEVTQTPSHQVTQMGQEVILRCVPISNHLYFYWYRQILGQKVEFLVSFYNNEISEKSEIFDDQFSVERPDGSNFTLKIRSTKLEDSAMYFCASNFDREVRAFFGQGTRLTVV.

V and J are TRBV18 and TRBJ2-1; 12 bases line up with TRBD1. The CDR3 loop spans 16 amino acids. Trimming took 0 bases from V and 7 from J; bases not matched to a gene: 4. The germline gives CDR1 KGHSH, CDR2 LQKENI. The CDR3 here is CASSPPGQGALNEQFF. For the CDR3, the DNA is TGTGCCAGCTCACCACCGGGACAGGGGGCTCTGAATGAGCAGTTCTTC. Drawing the rest from reference TRBV18 and TRBJ2-1, the complete variable domain is NAGVMQNPRHLVRRRGQEARLRCSPMKGHSHVYWYRQLPEEGLKFMVYLQKENIIDESGMPKERFSAEFPKEGPSILRIQQVVRGDSAAYFCASSPPGQGALNEQFFGPGTRLTVL.

The chain has TRBV10-3 and TRBJ1-5; weak D call: TRBD1 (5 bases). Germline values: CDR1 ENHRY, CDR2 SYGVKD. V was pared by 7 bases and J by 5 bases, with 15 bases between. CDR3 length equals 14 residues. CDR3 in amino acids: CAITEGALDQPQHF. The CDR3 nucleotides are TGTGCCATCACCGAAGGGGCCCTTGATCAGCCCCAGCATTTT.

This clone was counted between two and nine times. This rearrangement joins TRBV7-9 to TRBJ1-4; D is possibly TRBD1 (5 bases). The CDR3 is 12 residues long. V lost 3 bases and J lost 8, with 7 bases in between. CDR1 and CDR2 from the germline V gene are SEHNR and FQNEAQ (reference sequence). CDR3 region: CASSLRQEKLFF. In nucleotides, the CDR3 is TGTGCCAGCAGCTTGAGACAGGAAAAACTGTTTTTT.

This sequence joins TRBV2 and TRBJ2-7; 10 positions agree with TRBD1. Trimming took 11 bases from V and 3 from J; bases not matched to a gene: 7. The germline CDR1 and CDR2 sequences are SNHLY and FYNNEI. The CDR3 totals 13 residues. CDR3 in amino acids: CAARQGAVYEQYF. For the CDR3, the DNA is TGTGCCGCAAGACAGGGGGCAGTCTACGAGCAGTACTTC.

The chain combines TRBV10-1 with TRBJ1-2, with 9 bases that match TRBD1. Germline CDR1 is WNHNN and CDR2 is SYGVQD (reference sequence). CDR3 size: 13 residues. The V gene end was trimmed by 6 bases and the J gene end by 8 bases; junction bases not matched to a gene: 7. The CDR3 bases are TGCGCCAGCAGCACCGGGACAGGGAACGGCTACACCTTC. Its protein is CASSTGTGNGYTF.

The V and J genes are TRBV27 and TRBJ2-7, with a possible D match to TRBD2 (6 bases). V dropped 6 bases and J dropped 7 bases, with 13 bases sitting between them. CDR3 size: 12 residues. CDR1 is MNHEY and CDR2 is SMNVEV in the germline V gene (reference sequence). The DNA of the CDR3 is TGTGCCAGCAGCCCAACCGCGGGGGAGCAGTACTTC. It encodes CASSPTAGEQYF.

The J gene is TRBJ1-2, the V gene TRBV7-9; TRBD1 matches at 8 bases. The CDR3 is 16 residues long. Germline assignment: CDR1 SEHNR and CDR2 FQNEAQ (reference sequence). V gave up 5 bases and J gave up 2 bases; unmatched junction bases: 10. CDR3 nucleotides: TGTGCCAGCAGCCATGGAGAACAGGGGGTAAACTATGGCTACACCTTC. Translating gives CASSHGEQGVNYGYTF.

The rearrangement links TRBV28 to TRBJ1-5; the match to TRBD1 covers 7 bases. In germline, CDR1 is MDHEN, CDR2 SYDVKM. The V and J ends lost 5 bases and 4 bases, in that order; junction bases with no gene match: 2. This CDR3 has 13 residues. Here the CDR3 reads CASSPTGNQPQHF. CDR3 nucleotides: TGTGCCAGCAGTCCGACAGGGAATCAGCCCCAGCATTTT.

This clone was seen a few times. This chain uses TRBV5-1 with TRBJ2-2; D might be TRBD1 (6 bases). The CDR3 sequence is 13 residues long. Germline lookup yields CDR1 SGHRS and CDR2 YFSETQ. V was pared by 3 bases and J by 4 bases, with 7 bases between. The CDR3 loop reads CASSSGATGELFF. CDR3 DNA: TGCGCCAGCAGCTCAGGGGCCACCGGGGAGCTGTTTTTT.

The rearrangement links TRBV6-4 to TRBJ2-1; 9 positions match TRBD2. CDR1 and CDR2 from the germline V gene are MRHNA and SNTAGT. This CDR3 contains 16 residues. The J segment lost 6 bases and the V segment lost 4 bases, leaving 10 bases of the junction unmatched. The CDR3 protein is CASSGLAGAPGNEQFF. The CDR3 bases are TGTGCCAGCAGTGGGTTAGCGGGGGCACCGGGCAATGAGCAGTTCTTC.

J is TRBJ1-1 and V is TRBV7-6, with TRBD1 identical over 8 bases. Germline CDR1 and CDR2: SGHVS and FNYEAQ. The V gene end was trimmed by 6 bases and the J gene end by 5 bases; junction bases not matched to a gene: 5. This CDR3 contains 13 residues. The CDR3 spells CASRSTGDTEAFF. DNA of the CDR3: TGTGCCAGCAGGTCGACAGGGGATACTGAAGCTTTCTTT.

This chain connects TRBV5-5 to TRBJ2-7; 7 bases are shared with TRBD1. This CDR3 region has 16 residues. Germline assignment: CDR1 SGHKS and CDR2 YYEKEE (reference sequence). The V segment lost 4 bases and the J segment 3 bases; nucleotides outside the gene matches: 13. The CDR3 DNA sequence: TGTGCCAGCAGCCACAGAGGAGCAGGGGGATTCTACGAGCAGTACTTC. It codes for CASSHRGAGGFYEQYF.

V usage is TRBV6-6 and J usage is TRBJ2-7; 11 bases line up with TRBD2. The V segment lost 6 bases and the J segment 0 bases; nucleotides outside the gene matches: 4. CDR3 length: 15 residues. Per the germline V gene, CDR1 is MNHNY and CDR2 is SVGAGI (reference sequence). The CDR3 sequence: CASRGLAVSSYEQYF. The CDR3 DNA is TGTGCCAGCAGGGGACTAGCGGTAAGCTCCTACGAGCAGTACTTC.

This chain uses TRBV30 with TRBJ1-3; perhaps TRBD1 as D (6 bases). CDR3 size: 15 residues. Germline V gene data show CDR1 as GTSNPN and CDR2 as SVGIG (reference sequence). V shed 3 bases and J shed 0 bases, with 12 bases lying between them. In DNA, the CDR3 is TGTGCCTGGAGCTTCGGACAGTCCTCTGGAAACACCATATATTTT. This codes for CAWSFGQSSGNTIYF.

The chain couples TRBV10-3 to TRBJ2-7, with D uncertain. CDR1 ENHRY and CDR2 SYGVKD come from the germline V gene. Trimming pared 2 bases from V and 5 bases from J, leaving 7 bases between. This CDR3 region has 12 residues. CDR3: CAISEVQNEQYF. The CDR3 DNA is TGTGCCATCAGTGAGGTTCAGAACGAGCAGTACTTC.

This clone has just one count. This chain joins TRBV3-1 (or the pseudogene TRBV3-2) and TRBJ2-5; 11 bases map to TRBD2. From germline, CDR1 is LGHDT and CDR2 YNNKEL (reference sequence). After removal of 0 bases from V and 5 bases from J, the junction contained 8 bases not matched to a gene. The CDR3 runs to 17 residues. CDR3 DNA sequence: TGTGCCAGCAGCCAAGATCGGCCGGGACTAGCGGACGAGACCCAGTACTTC. Protein product: CASSQDRPGLADETQYF.

This clone was observed a few times. This specimen includes other DNA sequences encoding the same CDR3. The chain employs TRBV10-1 and TRBJ2-7, with D unclear. The V and J ends lost 3 bases and 1 base respectively, with 4 bases between them. The CDR3 loop spans 12 amino acids. Germline lookup yields CDR1 WNHNN and CDR2 SYGVQD (reference sequence). CDR3 in DNA: TGCGCCAGCAGTGAACTTTCCTACGAGCAGTACTTC. It is translated as CASSELSYEQYF.

A few counts support this clone. The J gene is TRBJ1-1, the V gene TRBV13; no definite D call. The germline V and J ends were trimmed by 2 bases and 1 base, with 8 bases remaining between them. The CDR3 spans 14 residues. The germline V gene has CDR1 PRHDT and CDR2 FYEKMQ (reference sequence). CDR3 sequence (DNA): TGTGCCAGCAGCTTACGGGGAACGAACACTGAAGCTTTCTTT. As protein: CASSLRGTNTEAFF.

This clone came up once. This chain links TRBV11-3 with TRBJ2-1, with D perhaps TRBD2 (6 bases). The CDR3 extends over 13 amino acids. V lost 0 bases and J 7 bases, leaving 7 bases between the germline ends. Germline-derived CDR1 and CDR2 are SGHNT and YENEEA. CDR3 loop: CASSLDAGNEQFF. In nucleotides, the CDR3 is TGTGCCAGCAGCTTAGATGCGGGGAATGAGCAGTTCTTC.

This chain connects TRBV29-1 to TRBJ2-7, with 10 bases matching TRBD1. The CDR3 totals 18 residues. Germline V gene sequence: CDR1 SQVTM, CDR2 ANQGSEA. The V gene end was trimmed by 2 bases and the J gene end by 2 bases; junction bases not matched to a gene: 15. Here the CDR3 DNA reads TGCAGCGTTGAATCCCTCGACAGGGGGCGGACGATAGCCTACGAGCAGTACTTC. This codes for CSVESLDRGRTIAYEQYF.

This rearrangement joins TRBV18 to TRBJ1-3, with 9 bases aligning to TRBD1. Germline V gene lookup returns CDR1 KGHSH and CDR2 LQKENI. V trimming: 3 bases; J trimming: 6 bases; junction bases outside the gene matches: 6. The CDR3 extends over 15 amino acids. CDR3 residues: CASSPSGQGKNTIYF. The CDR3 DNA sequence: TGTGCCAGCTCACCTTCGGGACAGGGTAAAAACACCATATATTTT.

This clone was observed a single time. The V gene is TRBV23-1, the J gene TRBJ2-7, with 7 bases matching TRBD1. TRBV23-1 is an ORF, and what it does is uncertain. The CDR3 runs to 14 residues. V trimming: 2 bases; J trimming: 2 bases; junction bases outside the gene matches: 3. The CDR3 sequence is CASSQHRGTYEQYF. CDR3 nucleotide sequence: TGCGCCAGCAGTCAACACAGGGGTACCTACGAGCAGTACTTC.

In this sample, this clone turned up once. The J gene is TRBJ1-1, the V gene TRBV7-3, with 8 bases that match TRBD1. Per germline, CDR1 SGHTA and CDR2 FQGTGA. The CDR3 has 15 amino acids. V gave up 4 bases and J gave up 1 base; unmatched junction bases: 5. The CDR3 DNA is TGTGCCAGCAGCTGGGACAGGCTCCAGAACACTGAAGCTTTCTTT. It is translated as CASSWDRLQNTEAFF.

The chain has TRBV7-9 and TRBJ2-3, with 9 bases identical to TRBD1. The germline V gene has CDR1 SEHNR and CDR2 FQNEAQ (reference sequence). The junction had 6 bases not matched to a gene; V was cut back by 4 bases and J by 4 bases. This CDR3 contains 15 residues. CDR3 bases: TGTGCCAGCAGCTCCGGGACAGGGCAGTCAGATACGCAGTATTTT. This encodes CASSSGTGQSDTQYF.